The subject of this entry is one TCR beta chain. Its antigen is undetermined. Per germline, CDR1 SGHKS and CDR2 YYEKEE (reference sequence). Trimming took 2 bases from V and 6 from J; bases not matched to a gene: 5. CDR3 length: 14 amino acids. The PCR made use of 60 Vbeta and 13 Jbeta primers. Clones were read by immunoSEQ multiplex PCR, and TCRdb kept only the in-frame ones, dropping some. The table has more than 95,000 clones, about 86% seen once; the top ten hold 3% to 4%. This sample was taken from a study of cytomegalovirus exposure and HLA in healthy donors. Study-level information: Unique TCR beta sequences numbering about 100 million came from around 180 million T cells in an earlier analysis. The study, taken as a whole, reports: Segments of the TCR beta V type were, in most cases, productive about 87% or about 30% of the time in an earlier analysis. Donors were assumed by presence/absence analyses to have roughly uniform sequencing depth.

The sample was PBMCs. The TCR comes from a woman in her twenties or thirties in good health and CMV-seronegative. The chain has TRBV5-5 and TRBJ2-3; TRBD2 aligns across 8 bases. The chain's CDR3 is CASSFLSGGDTQYF. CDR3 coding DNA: TGTGCCAGCAGCTTCCTCTCGGGGGGGGATACGCAGTATTTT.